The 8 T cell receptor beta chains below come from one sample, sequenced in a study of human T cells and chemical hapten exposure (dated by TCRdb to about 2021). Read against the paper, the sample's time point label means: patch test 2, 6 weeks after DPC sensitization. The sample's treatment or condition, from its label and the paper: therapeutic diphenylcyclopropenone sensitization with weekly scalp DPC. Library preparation was by RACE. Sequencing instrument: NextSeq 500. TCRdb reprocessing: public reads trimmed at Q25 with fastp, clones called with MiXCR, in-frame beta chains kept. Rows matching on CDR3 protein sequence are summarized as one entry with the most common DNA and genes. The sample includes tens of thousands of distinct CDR3 sequences, with 9.5% to 12% observed a single time. The ten biggest clones cover roughly 2.2% of the sample. The starting material was whole blood, obtained in connection with sensitization to the hapten diphenylcyclopropenone (DPC). Every receptor here comes from a man aged 40-49 years with alopecia areata. Some clones in this sample may be carry-over from other donors' samples.

The chain uses TRBV25-1 and TRBJ1-4; 8 bases map to TRBD1. The CDR3 is 14 residues long. The V and J ends lost 7 bases and 5 bases, in that order; junction bases with no gene match: 6. Germline assignment: CDR1 MGHDK and CDR2 SYGVNS. The CDR3 DNA sequence: TGTGCCAGCACGACAGGGGCGAAGAATGAAAAACTGTTTTTT. This gives the protein CASTTGAKNEKLFF.

This clonotype was observed a few times. V is TRBV7-2 and J is TRBJ2-5, with D tentatively TRBD1 or TRBD2 (5 bases each). Germline V CDR1 and CDR2: SGHTA, FQGNSA. This CDR3 comprises 15 residues. V was pared by 4 bases and J by 4 bases, with 16 bases between. The DNA for the CDR3 is TGTGCCAGCAGCTACGACCCGGGACGCGCAGAGACCCAGTACTTC. Translation: CASSYDPGRAETQYF.

This clonotype was seen a few times. V is TRBV20-1 and J is TRBJ1-5; D possibly corresponds to TRBD1 (5 bases). V dropped 5 bases and J dropped 4 bases, with 12 bases sitting between them. CDR1 is DFQATT and CDR2 is SNEGSKA in the germline V gene (reference sequence). This CDR3 contains 13 residues. The CDR3 DNA reads TGCAGTGCTGGGGACTCTACTAATCAGCCCCAGCATTTT. Protein sequence: CSAGDSTNQPQHF.

This chain uses TRBV5-6 with TRBJ2-7, with D maybe TRBD2 (6 bases). The CDR3 sequence is 14 residues long. The ends were cut back, 4 bases at V and 7 bases at J, with 18 bases in the middle. Germline CDR1 reads SGHDT; CDR2 reads YYEEEE. The CDR3 here is CASSAVGGAGEQYV. In DNA, the CDR3 is TGTGCCAGCAGCGCTGTGGGGGGAGCAGGAGAGCAGTACGTC.

This clonotype occurred many times. The genes are TRBV20-1 and TRBJ1-1, with 8 bases fitting TRBD1. The CDR3 loop spans 14 amino acids. The germline gives CDR1 DFQATT, CDR2 SNEGSKA (reference sequence). The trim removed 0 bases at V and 5 bases at J, leaving 5 bases unmatched. The CDR3 region is CSARERQGRTEAFF. The CDR3 bases are TGCAGTGCTAGAGAGAGACAGGGGCGGACTGAAGCTTTCTTT.

This clonotype was detected a few times. The chain links TRBV24-1 to TRBJ2-1; D may correspond to TRBD1 or TRBD2 (6 bases each). Trimming pared 3 bases from V and 6 bases from J, leaving 11 bases between. Germline-derived CDR1 and CDR2 are KGHDR and SFDVKD. There are 14 residues in the CDR3. CDR3 DNA: TGTGCCACCAGTGATGAAAGGGGGGCCAATGAGCAGTTCTTC. Translated: CATSDERGANEQFF.

The chain joins TRBV6-1 to TRBJ2-3, with D perhaps matching TRBD1 (6 bases). CDR1 is MNHNS and CDR2 is SASEGT in the germline V gene. V was trimmed by 6 bases and J by 6 bases, leaving 16 bases between them. The CDR3 consists of 14 residues. The CDR3 region is CASRQTGSSDTQYF. DNA of the CDR3: TGTGCCAGCAGACAAACAGGGTCCTCGGATACGCAGTATTTT.

J is TRBJ2-7 and V is TRBV28, with D perhaps TRBD1 (5 bases). The CDR3 is made up of 13 amino acids. Trimming cost V 8 bases and J 6 bases, with 17 bases left between them. Germline CDR1 MDHEN, CDR2 SYDVKM. DNA of the CDR3: TGTGCCAGCTTAAACAGGTTACAGAGCGAGCAGTACTTC. It is translated as CASLNRLQSEQYF.